Listed below are T cell receptor beta chains from one sample, sequenced in a study of cytomegalovirus exposure and HLA in healthy donors. Clones were read by immunoSEQ multiplex PCR, and TCRdb kept only the in-frame ones, dropping some. The sample consists of about 120,000 clones, 65% to 85% of them appearing once. Sequencing was done on a sample of PBMCs. These receptors were obtained from a man between 18 and 35 years old in good health and CMV-seropositive. CDR3s include the opening cysteine and the closing phenylalanine or tryptophan. The D gene is left open where the match is weak. Clone size is stated in some rows and not others, as once, few, many or a class when expanded.

d_call,j_call,clone_size,v_call,cdr3_aa,cdr3_nt
TRBD2,TRBJ2-3,-,TRBV5-1,CASSHGTSGRLGTDTQYF,TGCGCCAGCAGCCACGGGACTAGCGGGAGATTGGGGACAGATACGCAGTATTTT
-,TRBJ2-3,-,TRBV7-9,CASSLAARGDTQYF,TGTGCCAGCAGCTTAGCTGCTCGGGGAGATACGCAGTATTTT
-,TRBJ2-5,-,TRBV13,CASSESSGRWGETQYF,TGTGCCAGCAGCGAAAGTTCGGGAAGATGGGGAGAGACCCAGTACTTC
-,TRBJ2-7,-,TRBV11-2,CASSSLTGSYEQYF,TGTGCCAGCAGCTCCTTGACGGGATCCTACGAGCAGTACTTC
-,TRBJ2-1,-,TRBV7-2,CASSLRTAVNEQFF,TGTGCCAGCAGCTTGCGGACTGCCGTCAATGAGCAGTTCTTC
-,TRBJ2-7,-,TRBV6-5,CASSYETGGPYEQYF,TGTGCCAGCAGTTACGAGACAGGAGGACCCTACGAGCAGTACTTC
-,TRBJ1-4,few,TRBV5-6,CASRGPRGGNEKLFF,TGTGCCAGCAGGGGACCGAGGGGAGGAAATGAAAAACTGTTTTTT
TRBD1,TRBJ1-2,-,TRBV7-9,CASSNRWDRVNYGYTF,TGTGCCAGCAGCAATCGCTGGGACAGGGTGAACTATGGCTACACCTTC
-,TRBJ2-5,-,TRBV18,CASSLPVVGRQETQYF,TGTGCCAGCTCACTACCTGTCGTGGGGCGACAAGAGACCCAGTACTTC
-,TRBJ2-3,-,TRBV7-2,CASSPFGGARADTQYF,TGTGCCAGCAGCCCCTTTGGGGGGGCGAGGGCAGATACGCAGTATTTT
-,TRBJ2-4,-,TRBV2,CASKPRENIQYF,TGTGCCAGTAAACCACGAGAAAACATTCAGTACTTC
TRBD1,TRBJ2-5,-,TRBV5-6,CASSPRDRKIQETQYF,TGTGCCAGCAGCCCGAGGGACAGGAAGATTCAAGAGACCCAGTACTTC
-,TRBJ2-2,-,TRBV2,CASSEEEGGGHTGELFF,TGTGCCAGCAGTGAAGAAGAAGGGGGGGGACACACCGGGGAGCTGTTTTTT